Below, 2 T cell receptor beta chains from the same sample are listed, as sequenced in a study of blood T cell repertoires in COVID-19. Only in-frame clones appear in the TCRdb table, and some are missing; sequencing was by immunoSEQ multiplex PCR. The table lists about 300,000 clones, more than 70% of them singletons, with 1.5% to 2% in the top ten. Sequenced input: peripheral blood. These receptors all stem from a young woman with COVID-19, enrolled during active disease.

The chain combines TRBV19 with TRBJ2-7, with D perhaps matching TRBD1 (6 bases). Germline CDR1 LNHDA, CDR2 SQIVND (reference sequence). The CDR3 sequence is 16 residues long. The V gene lost 7 bases and the J gene lost 3 bases, with 22 bases spanning the gap. The CDR3 protein is CASTPTAAGQYYEQYF. The DNA of the CDR3 is TGTGCCAGTACCCCCACGGCTGCCGGACAGTACTACGAGCAGTACTTC.

This clone has only a few counts. The CDR3 spells CASSLTRSQPQHF. CDR3 sequence (DNA): TGTGCCAGCAGCTTAACAAGGAGTCAGCCCCAGCATTTT. This chain links TRBV7-2 with TRBJ1-5; D gene uncertain. The ends were cut back, 2 bases at V and 6 bases at J, with 8 bases in the middle. Germline CDR1 and CDR2: SGHTA and FQGNSA. The CDR3 loop spans 13 amino acids.